The next 9 T cell receptor beta chains were all read from a single sample in a study of T-cell memory formation after mild COVID-19. TCRdb processed the 5' RACE reads anew with MiXCR; each CDR3 protein has one entry. Altogether 50,000 to 75,000 distinct CDR3 sequences are present, 9.3% being singletons, with the ten largest covering approximately 1%. The sample taken for sequencing was PBMCs or a T cell subset sorted from them (not recorded which). The receptor set was obtained from a man aged 18 to 29 who had mild COVID-19 (a few samples of this study predate the infection). Cell type and time point are not known.

This chain uses TRBV7-3 with TRBJ2-7, with TRBD2 as a possible D gene (6 bases). This CDR3 has 19 residues. In germline, CDR1 is SGHTA, CDR2 FQGTGA. V lost 4 bases and J 2 bases, leaving 27 bases between the germline ends. The DNA of the CDR3 is TGTGCCAGCAGCTCACAAACCCGCCTGGCTAGCGAAGTCACCTACGAGCAGTACGTC. Amino acid sequence: CASSSQTRLASEVTYEQYV.

This clonotype was seen more than once but under ten times. The chain recombines TRBV18 with TRBJ2-3; 9 nucleotides match TRBD1. V gave up 10 bases and J gave up 3 bases; unmatched junction bases: 8. CDR1 is KGHSH and CDR2 is LQKENI in the germline V gene. CDR3 length equals 14 residues. CDR3 region: CATISGQGTDTQYF. CDR3 coding DNA: TGTGCCACCATATCCGGACAGGGGACAGATACGCAGTATTTT.

This rearrangement joins TRBV6-5 to TRBJ2-3; 7 positions agree with TRBD2. Trimming took 8 bases from V and 4 from J; bases not matched to a gene: 6. Germline lookup yields CDR1 MNHEY and CDR2 SVGAGI. The CDR3 is 13 residues long. The CDR3 reads CASLPGGSDTQYF. The CDR3 DNA follows: TGTGCCAGCCTCCCCGGGGGGTCAGATACGCAGTATTTT.

This clonotype has ten or more counts. The chain couples TRBV20-1 to TRBJ1-6, with D maybe TRBD1 (6 bases). V shed 0 bases and J shed 10 bases, with 16 bases lying between them. Germline CDR1 is DFQATT and CDR2 is SNEGSKA (reference sequence). The CDR3 has 15 amino acids. The CDR3 loop is CSARDLQGTRSPLHF. CDR3 in DNA: TGCAGTGCTAGAGATCTCCAGGGGACGAGATCACCCCTCCACTTT.

This clonotype was detected a few times. The V and J genes are TRBV7-9 and TRBJ1-3; no clear D. V lost 7 bases and J 0 bases, leaving 10 bases between the germline ends. Germline CDR1 SEHNR, CDR2 FQNEAQ (reference sequence). The CDR3 is 14 amino acids. CDR3 loop: CASTISSSGNTIYF. The CDR3 nucleotides are TGTGCCAGCACTATTTCGAGCTCTGGAAACACCATATATTTT.

V and J are TRBV5-1 and TRBJ2-3, with 9 bases identical to TRBD1. Trimming removed 4 bases from V and 6 bases from J; junction bases left unmatched: 12. The length of the CDR3 is 16 residues. Germline V gene sequence: CDR1 SGHRS, CDR2 YFSETQ. For the CDR3, the DNA is TGCGCCAGCAGCCCCCGGCGGGACAGGGCGGGGGATACGCAGTATTTT. This sequence encodes CASSPRRDRAGDTQYF.

This clonotype was seen more than once but under ten times. The chain has TRBV7-6 and TRBJ2-4; no firm D call. The ends were cut back, 2 bases at V and 0 bases at J, with 8 bases in the middle. Germline V CDR1 and CDR2: SGHVS, FNYEAQ. This CDR3 contains 15 residues. The CDR3 DNA sequence: TGTGCCAGCAGCTTACACCCCGCAGCCAAAAACATTCAGTACTTC. Amino acids: CASSLHPAAKNIQYF. Looking up the rest from reference TRBV7-6 and TRBJ2-4 gives the full variable domain: GAGVSQSPRYKVTKRGQDVALRCDPISGHVSLYWYRQALGQGPEFLTYFNYEAQQDKSGLPNDRFSAERPEGSISTLTIQRTEQRDSAMYRCASSLHPAAKNIQYFGAGTRLSVL.

This clonotype was observed once. Germline is not matched at one junction end, which may reflect a read error. The V and J genes are TRBV15 and TRBJ1-3; D is unresolved. The CDR3 sequence is 14 residues long. The germline CDR1 and CDR2 sequences are LNHNV and YYDKDF (reference sequence). CDR3 nucleotide sequence: TGTGCCACCAGCAGAGGGCTGGGAGGAAACGCCATATATTTT. Protein: CATSRGLGGNAIYF.

Many counts were recorded for this clonotype. The chain has TRBV20-1 and TRBJ2-1, with 9 nucleotides matching TRBD1. V was pared by 1 base and J by 0 bases, with 1 base of the junction left unmatched. Germline values: CDR1 DFQATT, CDR2 SNEGSKA (reference sequence). The CDR3 is 15 amino acids. In DNA form, the CDR3 reads TGCAGTGCTAGAGGGGACAGGGTCTCCTACAATGAGCAGTTCTTC. It codes for CSARGDRVSYNEQFF.